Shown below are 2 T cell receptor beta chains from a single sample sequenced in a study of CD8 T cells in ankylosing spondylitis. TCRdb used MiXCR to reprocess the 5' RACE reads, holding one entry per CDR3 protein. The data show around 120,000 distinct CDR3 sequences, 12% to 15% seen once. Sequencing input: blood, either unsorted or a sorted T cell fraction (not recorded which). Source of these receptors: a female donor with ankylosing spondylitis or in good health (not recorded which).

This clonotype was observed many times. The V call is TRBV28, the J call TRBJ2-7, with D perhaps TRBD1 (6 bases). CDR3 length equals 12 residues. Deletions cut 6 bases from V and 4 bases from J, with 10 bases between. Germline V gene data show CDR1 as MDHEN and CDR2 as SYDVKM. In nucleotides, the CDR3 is TGTGCCAGCAGCTTGCAGGGGTACGAGCAGTACTTC. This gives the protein CASSLQGYEQYF.

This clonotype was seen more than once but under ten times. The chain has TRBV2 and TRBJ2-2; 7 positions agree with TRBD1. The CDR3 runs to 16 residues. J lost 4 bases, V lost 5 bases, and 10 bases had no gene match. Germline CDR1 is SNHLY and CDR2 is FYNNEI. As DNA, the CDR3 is TGTGCCAGCAGTTTTCCGGGACAGAGCCTCACCGGGGAGCTGTTTTTT. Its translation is CASSFPGQSLTGELFF.